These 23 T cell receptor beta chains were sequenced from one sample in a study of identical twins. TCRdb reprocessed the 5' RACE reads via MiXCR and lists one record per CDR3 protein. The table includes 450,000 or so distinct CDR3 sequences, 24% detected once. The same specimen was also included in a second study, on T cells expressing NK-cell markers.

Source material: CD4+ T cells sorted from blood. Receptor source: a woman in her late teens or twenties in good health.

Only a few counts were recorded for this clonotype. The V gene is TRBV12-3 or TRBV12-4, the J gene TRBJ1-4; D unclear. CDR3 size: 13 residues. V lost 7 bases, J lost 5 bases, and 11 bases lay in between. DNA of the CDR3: TGTGCCAGCATGGATCAGAAGAATGAAAAACTGTTTTTT. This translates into CASMDQKNEKLFF.

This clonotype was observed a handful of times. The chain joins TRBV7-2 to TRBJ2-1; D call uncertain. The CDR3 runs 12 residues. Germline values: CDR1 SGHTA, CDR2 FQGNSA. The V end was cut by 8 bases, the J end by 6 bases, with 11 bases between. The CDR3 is CASRGVANEQFF. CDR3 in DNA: TGTGCCAGCCGTGGGGTAGCCAATGAGCAGTTCTTC. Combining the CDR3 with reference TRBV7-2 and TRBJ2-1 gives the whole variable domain GAGVSQSPSNKVTEKGKDVELRCDPISGHTALYWYRQSLGQGLEFLIYFQGNSAPDKSGLPSDRFSAERTGGSVSTLTIQRTQQEDSAVYLCASRGVANEQFFGPGTRLTVL.

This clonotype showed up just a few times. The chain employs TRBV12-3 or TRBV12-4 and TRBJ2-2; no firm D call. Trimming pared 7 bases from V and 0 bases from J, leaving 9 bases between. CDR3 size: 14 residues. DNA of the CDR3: TGTGCCAGCAAAGCACCCGCGAACACCGGGGAGCTGTTTTTT. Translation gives CASKAPANTGELFF.

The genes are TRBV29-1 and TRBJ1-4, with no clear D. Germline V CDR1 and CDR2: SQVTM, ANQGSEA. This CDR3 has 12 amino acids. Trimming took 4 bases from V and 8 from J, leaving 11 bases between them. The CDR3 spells CSVGQTNEKLFF. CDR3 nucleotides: TGCAGCGTTGGCCAGACGAACGAAAAACTGTTTTTT.

The CDR3 here is CASTVGGSSREQYF. The CDR3 region has the DNA TGTGCCAGCACCGTGGGAGGGAGTAGTCGCGAGCAGTACTTC. This chain uses TRBV25-1 with TRBJ2-7; TRBD2 matches 7 bases. Looked up from germline, CDR1 is MGHDK and CDR2 is SYGVNS. The CDR3 sequence is 14 residues long. V trimming: 7 bases; J trimming: 6 bases; junction bases outside the gene matches: 12.

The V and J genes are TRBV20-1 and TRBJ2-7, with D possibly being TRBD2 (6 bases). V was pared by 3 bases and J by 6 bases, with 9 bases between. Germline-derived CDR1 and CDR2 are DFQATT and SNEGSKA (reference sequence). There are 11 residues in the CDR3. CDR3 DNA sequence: TGCAGTGCTAGCGGGAGTAGCGAGCAGTACTTC. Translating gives CSASGSSEQYF.

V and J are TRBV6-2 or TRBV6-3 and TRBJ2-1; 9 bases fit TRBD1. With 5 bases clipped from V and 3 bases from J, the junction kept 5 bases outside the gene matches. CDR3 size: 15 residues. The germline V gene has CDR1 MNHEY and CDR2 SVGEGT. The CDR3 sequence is CASSPGQGNYNEQFF. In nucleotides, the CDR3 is TGTGCCAGCAGTCCTGGACAGGGGAACTACAATGAGCAGTTCTTC.

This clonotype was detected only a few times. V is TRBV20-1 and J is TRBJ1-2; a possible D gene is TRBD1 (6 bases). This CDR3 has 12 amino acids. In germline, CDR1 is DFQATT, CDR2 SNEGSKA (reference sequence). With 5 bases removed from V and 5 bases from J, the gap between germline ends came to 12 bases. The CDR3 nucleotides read TGCAGTGCTCCAACAGGGTCATATGGCTACACCTTC. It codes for CSAPTGSYGYTF.

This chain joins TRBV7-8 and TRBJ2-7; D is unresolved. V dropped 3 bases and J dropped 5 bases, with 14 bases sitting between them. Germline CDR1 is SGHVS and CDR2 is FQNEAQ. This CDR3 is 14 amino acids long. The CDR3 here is CASSFATRSHEQYF. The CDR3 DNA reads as TGTGCCAGCAGCTTCGCCACTCGTAGCCACGAGCAGTACTTC.

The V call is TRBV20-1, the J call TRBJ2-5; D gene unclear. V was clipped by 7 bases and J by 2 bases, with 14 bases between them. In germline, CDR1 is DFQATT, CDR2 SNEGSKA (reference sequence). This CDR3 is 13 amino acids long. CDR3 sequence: CSVKDPWQETQYF. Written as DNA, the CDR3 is TGCAGTGTAAAGGACCCGTGGCAAGAGACCCAGTACTTC.

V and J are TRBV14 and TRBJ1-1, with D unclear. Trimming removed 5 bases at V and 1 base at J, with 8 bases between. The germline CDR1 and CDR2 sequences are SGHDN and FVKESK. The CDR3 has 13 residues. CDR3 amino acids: CASSVGRNTEAFF. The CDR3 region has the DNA TGTGCCAGCAGCGTTGGTCGGAACACTGAAGCTTTCTTT.

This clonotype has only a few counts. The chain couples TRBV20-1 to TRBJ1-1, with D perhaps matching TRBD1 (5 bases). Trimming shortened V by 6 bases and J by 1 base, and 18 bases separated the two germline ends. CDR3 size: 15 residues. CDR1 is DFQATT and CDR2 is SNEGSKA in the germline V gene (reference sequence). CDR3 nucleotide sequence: TGCAGTGCCATCGGGAGGACGGGGCAGAACACTGAAGCTTTCTTT. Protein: CSAIGRTGQNTEAFF.

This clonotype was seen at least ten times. The CDR3 protein is CASSLEAGAHGYTF. The CDR3 DNA sequence: TGTGCCAGCAGTTTAGAGGCAGGAGCCCATGGCTACACCTTC. V usage is TRBV12-3 or TRBV12-4 and J usage is TRBJ1-2; unclear D gene. Trimming stripped 1 base from V and 6 bases from J, with 12 bases between. CDR3 length: 14 residues.

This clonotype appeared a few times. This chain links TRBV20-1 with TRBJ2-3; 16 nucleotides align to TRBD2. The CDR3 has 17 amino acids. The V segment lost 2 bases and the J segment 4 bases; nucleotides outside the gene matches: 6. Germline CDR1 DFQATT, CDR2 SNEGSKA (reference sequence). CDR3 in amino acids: CSARMGLAGGPPDTQYF. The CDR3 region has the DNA TGCAGTGCTAGAATGGGACTAGCGGGGGGGCCCCCAGATACGCAGTATTTT.

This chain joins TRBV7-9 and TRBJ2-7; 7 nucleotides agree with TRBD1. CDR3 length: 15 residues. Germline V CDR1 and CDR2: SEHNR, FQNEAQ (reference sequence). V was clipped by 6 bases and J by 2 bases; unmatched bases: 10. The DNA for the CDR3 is TGTGCCAGCAGTTCCGGGACAGCCAATCCCTACGAGCAGTACTTC. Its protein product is CASSSGTANPYEQYF. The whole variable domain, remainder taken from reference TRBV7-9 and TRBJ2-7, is DTGVSQNPRHKITKRGQNVTFRCDPISEHNRLYWYRQTLGQGPEFLTYFQNEAQLEKSRLLSDRFSAERPKGSFSTLEIQRTEQGDSAMYLCASSSGTANPYEQYFGPGTRLTVT.

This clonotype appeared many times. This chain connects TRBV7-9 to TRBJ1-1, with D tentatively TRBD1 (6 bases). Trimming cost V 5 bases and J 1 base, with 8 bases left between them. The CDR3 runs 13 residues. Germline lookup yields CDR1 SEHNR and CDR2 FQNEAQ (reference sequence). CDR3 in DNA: TGTGCCAGCAGCCAAGGGGGGAACACTGAAGCTTTCTTT. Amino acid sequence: CASSQGGNTEAFF.

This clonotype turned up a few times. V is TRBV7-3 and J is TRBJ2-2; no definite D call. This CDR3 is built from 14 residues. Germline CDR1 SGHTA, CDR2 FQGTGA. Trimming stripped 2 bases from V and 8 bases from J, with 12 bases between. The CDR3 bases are TGTGCCAGCAGCTTAGCGATCGGGCCTGGGGAGCTGTTTTTT. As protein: CASSLAIGPGELFF.

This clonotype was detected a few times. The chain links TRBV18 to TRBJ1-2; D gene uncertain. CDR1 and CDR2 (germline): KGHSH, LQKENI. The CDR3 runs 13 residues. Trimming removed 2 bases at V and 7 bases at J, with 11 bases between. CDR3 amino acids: CASSPGRTSGYTF. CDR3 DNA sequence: TGTGCCAGCTCACCAGGGAGAACCAGTGGCTACACCTTC.

The CDR3, as DNA: TGCAGTGCTAGGGTGGACACCTACGAGCAGTACTTC. Its protein product is CSARVDTYEQYF. The chain combines TRBV20-1 with TRBJ2-7; D may be TRBD1 (5 bases). Germline values: CDR1 DFQATT, CDR2 SNEGSKA (reference sequence). This CDR3 contains 12 residues. V lost 3 bases and J lost 2, with 8 bases in between.

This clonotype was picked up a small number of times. CDR3 in DNA: TGTGCCAGCAGTGCCTACGGGGGGTCTGGAAACACCATATATTTT. Amino acid sequence: CASSAYGGSGNTIYF. The gene calls are TRBV12-3 or TRBV12-4 and TRBJ1-3, with a tentative D call TRBD1 (5 bases). With 5 bases removed from V and 1 base from J, the gap between germline ends came to 12 bases. This CDR3 spans 15 amino acids.

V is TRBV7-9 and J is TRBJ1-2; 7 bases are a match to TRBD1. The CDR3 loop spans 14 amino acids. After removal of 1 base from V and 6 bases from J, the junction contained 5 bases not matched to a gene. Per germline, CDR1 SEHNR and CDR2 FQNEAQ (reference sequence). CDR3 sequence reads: CASSLGRQGHGYTF. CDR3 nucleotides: TGTGCCAGCAGCTTAGGCCGACAGGGTCATGGCTACACCTTC.

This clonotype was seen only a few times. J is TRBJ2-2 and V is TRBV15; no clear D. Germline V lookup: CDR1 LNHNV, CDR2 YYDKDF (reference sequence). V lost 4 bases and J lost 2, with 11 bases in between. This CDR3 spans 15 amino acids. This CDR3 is CATSNGRLNTGELFF. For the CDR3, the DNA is TGTGCCACCAGCAACGGACGGCTAAACACCGGGGAGCTGTTTTTT.

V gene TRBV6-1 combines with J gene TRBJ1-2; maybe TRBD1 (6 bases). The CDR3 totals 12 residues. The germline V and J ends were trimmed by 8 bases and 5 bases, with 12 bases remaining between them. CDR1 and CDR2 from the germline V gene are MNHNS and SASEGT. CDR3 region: CASGQRLYGYTF. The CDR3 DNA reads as TGTGCCAGCGGACAGAGACTATATGGCTACACCTTC.